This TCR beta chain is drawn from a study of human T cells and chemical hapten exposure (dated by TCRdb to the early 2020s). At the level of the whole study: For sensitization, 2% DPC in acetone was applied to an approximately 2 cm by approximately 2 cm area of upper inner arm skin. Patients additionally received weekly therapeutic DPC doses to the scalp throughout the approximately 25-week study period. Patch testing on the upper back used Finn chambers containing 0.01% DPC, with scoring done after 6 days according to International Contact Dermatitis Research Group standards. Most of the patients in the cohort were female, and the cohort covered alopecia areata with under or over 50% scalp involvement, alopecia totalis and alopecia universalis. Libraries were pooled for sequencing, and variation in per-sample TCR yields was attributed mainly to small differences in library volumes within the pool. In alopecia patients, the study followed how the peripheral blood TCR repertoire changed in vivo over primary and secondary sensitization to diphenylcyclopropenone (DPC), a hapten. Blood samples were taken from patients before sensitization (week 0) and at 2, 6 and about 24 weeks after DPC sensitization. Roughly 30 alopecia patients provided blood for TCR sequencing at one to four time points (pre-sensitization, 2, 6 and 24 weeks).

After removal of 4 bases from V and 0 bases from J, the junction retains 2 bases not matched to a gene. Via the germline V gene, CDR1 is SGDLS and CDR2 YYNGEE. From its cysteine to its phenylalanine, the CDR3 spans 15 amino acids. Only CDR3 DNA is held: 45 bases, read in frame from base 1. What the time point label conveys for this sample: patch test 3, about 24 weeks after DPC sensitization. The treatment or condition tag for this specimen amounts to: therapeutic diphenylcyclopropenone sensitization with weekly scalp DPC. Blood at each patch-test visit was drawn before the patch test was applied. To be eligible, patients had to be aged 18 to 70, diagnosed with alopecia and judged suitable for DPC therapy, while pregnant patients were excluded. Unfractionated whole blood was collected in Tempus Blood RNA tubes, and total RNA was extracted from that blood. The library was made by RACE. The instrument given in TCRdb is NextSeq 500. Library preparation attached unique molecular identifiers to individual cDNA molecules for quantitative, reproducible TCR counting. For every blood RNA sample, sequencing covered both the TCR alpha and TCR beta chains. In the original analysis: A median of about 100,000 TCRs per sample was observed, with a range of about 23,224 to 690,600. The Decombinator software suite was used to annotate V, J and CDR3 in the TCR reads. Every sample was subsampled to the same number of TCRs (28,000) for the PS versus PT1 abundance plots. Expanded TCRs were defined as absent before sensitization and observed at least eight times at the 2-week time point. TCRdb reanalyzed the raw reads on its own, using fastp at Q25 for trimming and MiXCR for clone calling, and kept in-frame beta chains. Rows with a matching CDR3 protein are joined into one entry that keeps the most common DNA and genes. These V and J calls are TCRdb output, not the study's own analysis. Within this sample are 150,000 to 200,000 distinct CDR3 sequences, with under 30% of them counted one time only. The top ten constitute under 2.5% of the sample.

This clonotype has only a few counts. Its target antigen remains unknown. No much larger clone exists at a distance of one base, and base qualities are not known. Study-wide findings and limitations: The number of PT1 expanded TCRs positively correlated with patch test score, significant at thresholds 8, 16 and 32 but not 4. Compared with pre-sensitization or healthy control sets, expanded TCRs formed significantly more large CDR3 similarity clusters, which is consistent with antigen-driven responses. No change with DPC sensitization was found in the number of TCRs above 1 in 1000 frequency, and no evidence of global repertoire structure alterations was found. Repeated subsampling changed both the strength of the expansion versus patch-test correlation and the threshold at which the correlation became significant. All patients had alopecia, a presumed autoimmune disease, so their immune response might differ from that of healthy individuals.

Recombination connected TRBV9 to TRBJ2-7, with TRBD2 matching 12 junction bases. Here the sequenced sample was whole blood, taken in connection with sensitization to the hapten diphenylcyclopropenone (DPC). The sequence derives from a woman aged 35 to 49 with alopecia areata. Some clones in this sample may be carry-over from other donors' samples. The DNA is TGTGCCAGCAGCAAGACTAGCGGGAGCTCCTACGAGCAGTACTTC. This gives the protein CASSKTSGSSYEQYF.